These T cell receptor beta chains were read from a single sample in a study of cytomegalovirus exposure and HLA in healthy donors. Data came from immunoSEQ multiplex PCR; TCRdb stores just in-frame clones and leaves some out. The table has fewer than 200,000 clones, approximately 86% seen once. The sequencing sample was made of PBMCs. Every receptor here comes from a woman between 18 and 30 years old in good health and CMV-seronegative. Each CDR3 is given with its conserved first and last residue. The order of the fields is V gene, clone size, J gene, CDR3 length, D gene, CDR3 protein, CDR3 DNA. The D gene is left open where the match is weak. Clone sizes are given selectively: once, few, many, or a class where the clone is expanded.

V gene: TRBV4-2; clone size: once; J gene: TRBJ2-7; CDR3 length: 17; D gene: .; CDR3 protein: CASSQEYPSASSYEQYF; CDR3 DNA: TGTGCCAGCAGCCAAGAATACCCTAGCGCTAGCTCCTACGAGCAGTACTTC
V gene: TRBV5-1; clone size: .; J gene: TRBJ2-3; CDR3 length: 15; D gene: .; CDR3 protein: CASSFRGDGTDTQYF; CDR3 DNA: TGCGCCAGCAGCTTCAGGGGGGACGGCACAGATACGCAGTATTTT
V gene: TRBV9; clone size: .; J gene: TRBJ2-1; CDR3 length: 15; D gene: .; CDR3 protein: CASSDLSSPYNEQFF; CDR3 DNA: TGTGCCAGCAGCGATCTCTCCAGTCCCTACAATGAGCAGTTCTTC
V gene: TRBV29-1; clone size: .; J gene: TRBJ1-2; CDR3 length: 13; D gene: .; CDR3 protein: CSVIQILNYGYTF; CDR3 DNA: TGCAGCGTCATACAGATTTTAAACTATGGCTACACCTTC
V gene: TRBV27; clone size: .; J gene: TRBJ1-2; CDR3 length: 14; D gene: .; CDR3 protein: CASSPNRGSWGYTF; CDR3 DNA: TGTGCCAGCAGCCCAAATCGGGGTTCATGGGGCTACACCTTC
V gene: TRBV5-1; clone size: once; J gene: TRBJ1-4; CDR3 length: 17; D gene: .; CDR3 protein: CASSLGRQSATNEKLFF; CDR3 DNA: TGCGCCAGCAGCTTGGGCCGACAGTCAGCAACTAATGAAAAACTGTTTTTT
V gene: TRBV19; clone size: .; J gene: TRBJ1-2; CDR3 length: 16; D gene: .; CDR3 protein: CATHVTGVPPYYGYTF; CDR3 DNA: TGTGCCACCCACGTCACGGGGGTACCCCCTTACTATGGCTACACCTTC
V gene: TRBV30; clone size: .; J gene: TRBJ1-6; CDR3 length: 14; D gene: .; CDR3 protein: CAWSARQSTAPLHF; CDR3 DNA: TGTGCCTGGAGTGCCAGACAGTCTACGGCACCCCTCCACTTT
V gene: TRBV12-5; clone size: few; J gene: TRBJ1-5; CDR3 length: 15; D gene: .; CDR3 protein: CASGLSTGPYQPQHF; CDR3 DNA: TGTGCTAGTGGTTTGTCCACAGGGCCGTATCAGCCCCAGCATTTT
V gene: TRBV5-1; clone size: .; J gene: TRBJ1-1; CDR3 length: 14; D gene: TRBD1; CDR3 protein: CASKTGGGGTEAFF; CDR3 DNA: TGCGCCAGTAAAACAGGGGGCGGGGGCACTGAAGCTTTCTTT
V gene: TRBV30; clone size: .; J gene: TRBJ1-5; CDR3 length: 16; D gene: .; CDR3 protein: CAWSGRGSSSNQPQHF; CDR3 DNA: TGTGCCTGGAGTGGGAGGGGATCTTCTAGCAATCAGCCCCAGCATTTT
V gene: TRBV19; clone size: .; J gene: TRBJ1-3; CDR3 length: 16; D gene: TRBD1; CDR3 protein: CASSTPTGHPGNTIYF; CDR3 DNA: TGTGCCAGTAGTACCCCGACAGGGCATCCTGGAAACACCATATATTTT
V gene: TRBV5-6; clone size: .; J gene: TRBJ2-1; CDR3 length: 12; D gene: .; CDR3 protein: CASSLLRDEQFF; CDR3 DNA: TGTGCCAGCAGCTTGTTGAGGGATGAGCAGTTCTTC
V gene: TRBV2; clone size: .; J gene: TRBJ2-5; CDR3 length: 15; D gene: TRBD1; CDR3 protein: CASRDDRDGEETQYF; CDR3 DNA: TGTGCCAGCAGGGACGACAGGGATGGGGAAGAGACCCAGTACTTC